This TCR beta chain comes out of a study of human T cells and chemical hapten exposure. Whole-study findings and limits: Alopecia in the donors means their immune response may deviate from healthy people's. Expanded TCR sets contained significantly more large CDR3 similarity clusters than controls.

This clonotype was seen only a few times. The antigen is unknown. This sample's time point: pre-sensitization, week 0. Treatment: therapeutic diphenylcyclopropenone sensitization with weekly scalp DPC. Extraction of total RNA was performed on unfractionated whole blood. Germline V CDR1 and CDR2: LNHNV, YYDKDF (reference sequence). V gave up 0 bases and J gave up 2 bases, with 19 bases separating them. The CDR3 is made up of 18 amino acids. Individual cDNA molecules each carried unique molecular identifiers attached by the library. Using its own MiXCR run on the RACE reads, TCRdb lists one record per CDR3 protein. The table records roughly 60,000 distinct CDR3 sequences, around 6.6% of them present only once.

The source was whole blood, collected in connection with sensitization to the hapten diphenylcyclopropenone (DPC). The clonotype originates from a woman under 40 with alopecia areata. Some clones in this sample may be carry-over from other donors' samples. This chain uses TRBV15 with TRBJ2-5; D perhaps matches TRBD1 (5 bases). CDR3 sequence reads: CATSREYYQSKGQETQYF. The CDR3 bases are TGTGCCACCAGCAGAGAATACTACCAATCTAAGGGGCAAGAGACCCAGTACTTC.